A selection of T cell receptor beta chains follows, all from one sample in a study of Graves' ophthalmopathy and Graves' hyperthyroidism. TCRdb re-called the multiplex PCR reads with MiXCR, one entry per CDR3 protein. The sample holds about 13,000 distinct CDR3 sequences; about 50% are singletons and the top ten take 45%. Sequences were obtained from peripheral blood. The source is a woman aged 30 to 39 with Graves' ophthalmopathy. The CDR3 runs from the conserved cysteine through the conserved F or W. The order of the fields is clone size, D gene, V gene, J gene, CDR3 DNA, CDR3 protein. The D gene is left open where the match is weak. Not every row has a clone size; where given, it reads once, few, many or a size class.

-	TRBD1	TRBV5-1	TRBJ2-3	TGCGCCAGCAGCCACGGGACAGGGGGGGATACGCAGTATTTT	CASSHGTGGDTQYF
few	-	TRBV5-6	TRBJ1-2	TGTGCCAGCAGCTTGGCTGACGGGTCGGGGGGCTACACCTTC	CASSLADGSGGYTF
-	TRBD1	TRBV19	TRBJ1-6	TGTGCCAGTAGTACACAGGGGGCCTTCGATTCACCCCTCCACTTT	CASSTQGAFDSPLHF
many	TRBD2	TRBV25-1	TRBJ2-1	TGTGCCAGCAGTGGAGGGACGAGCGGACTAGCGCTAACTCCTCCCAATGAGCAGTTCTTC	CASSGGTSGLALTPPNEQFF
-	-	TRBV9	TRBJ1-4	TGTGCCAGCAGCGTAGAGCCGTTGGCTAATGAAAAACTGTTTTTT	CASSVEPLANEKLFF
few	TRBD1	TRBV28	TRBJ1-1	TGTGCCAGCCGGACAGGTAGCACTGAAGCTTTCTTT	CASRTGSTEAFF
-	-	TRBV20-1	TRBJ1-2	TGCAGTGCTAGGTTCGACTTCTACGGTTACACCTTC	CSARFDFYGYTF
-	-	TRBV10-2	TRBJ2-3	TGCGCCAGCAGTGACCGGGTGACTGATACGCAGTATTTT	CASSDRVTDTQYF
few	-	TRBV2	TRBJ2-7	TGTGCCAGCAGTGATCCGGGGAGCTCCTACGAGCAGTACTTC	CASSDPGSSYEQYF
-	-	TRBV25-1	TRBJ1-4	TGTGCCAGCAGTCTCGGAGCTACAACTAATGAAAAACTGTTTTTT	CASSLGATTNEKLFF
medium-sized	TRBD2	TRBV24-1	TRBJ2-2	TGTGCCACCAGTGACTCGACTAGCGGGTCGAACACCGGGGAGCTGTTTTTT	CATSDSTSGSNTGELFF
-	-	TRBV20-1	TRBJ2-3	TGCAGTGCTAGGAGGGACGACAACGCGTTAAATACGCAGTATTTT	CSARRDDNALNTQYF
-	TRBD1	TRBV28	TRBJ1-6	TGTGCCAGCTTAGGGGACAGAAATTCACCCCTCCACTTT	CASLGDRNSPLHF
many	-	TRBV6-4	TRBJ2-7	TGTGCCAGCAGTGAACTACCCTACGAGCAGTACTTC	CASSELPYEQYF
few	-	TRBV4-1	TRBJ2-1	TGCGCCAGCAGCCACGTTCTAGCGTCGGCAAGCTCCTACAATGAGCAGTTCTTC	CASSHVLASASSYNEQFF
-	-	TRBV7-6	TRBJ2-1	TGTGCCAGCAGCGGGGTTTGGGCCAATGAGCAGTTCTTC	CASSGVWANEQFF
many	TRBD1	TRBV6-4	TRBJ2-7	TGTGCCAGCGCTCCGGACAGGTTATCCTACGAGCAGTACTTC	CASAPDRLSYEQYF
medium-sized	TRBD1	TRBV5-1	TRBJ2-3	TGCGCCAGCAGCCCCGGGACAGGCCTATACACAGATACGCAGTATTTT	CASSPGTGLYTDTQYF
few	-	TRBV9	TRBJ2-2	TGTGCCAGCAGCGTAAGGTCCGGGGAGCTGTTTTTT	CASSVRSGELFF
-	TRBD2	TRBV20-1	TRBJ2-7	TGCAGTGCTGTGCGGGGGGACACCGACGGCGACGAGCAGCACTTC	CSAVRGDTDGDEQHF
-	-	TRBV10-2	TRBJ1-5	TGCGCCAGCTCCACCGGAGATCAGCCCCAGCATTTT	CASSTGDQPQHF
-	TRBD1	TRBV9	TRBJ2-7	TGTGCCAGCAGCTCCCAACCGACAGGGGGCTACGAGCAGTACTTC	CASSSQPTGGYEQYF
-	TRBD1	TRBV11-1	TRBJ2-7	TGCGCCAGCAACTTAAACAGGGGGCTCTACAAGCAGTACTTC	CASNLNRGLYKQYF
-	-	TRBV20-1	TRBJ1-5	TGCAGTGCTAGAGATTCGGGCGTCAATCAGCCCCAGCATTTT	CSARDSGVNQPQHF
-	-	TRBV7-2	TRBJ1-5	TGTGACAGCAGTCGGTCAGGTAGCCAGCCTCAGCATTTT	CDSSRSGSQPQHF
many	-	TRBV2	TRBJ2-3	TGTGCCAGCAGGGGGACATCTAGCACAGATACGCAGTATTTT	CASRGTSSTDTQYF
many	-	TRBV7-8	TRBJ1-3	TGTGCCAGCAGCCAAGGGGTGGCTGGAAACACCATATATTTT	CASSQGVAGNTIYF
-	-	TRBV7-2	TRBJ1-2	TGTGCCAGCAGCCCCCCGACAAATCTAGGCTACACCTTC	CASSPPTNLGYTF
many	-	TRBV20-1	TRBJ1-2	TGCAGTGCTAGAGGTGCGATTAACTATGGCTACACCTTC	CSARGAINYGYTF
many	-	TRBV28	TRBJ2-7	TGTGCCAGCAGTTCCCAGGGCGGGACCTACGAGCAGTACTTC	CASSSQGGTYEQYF
-	-	TRBV10-3	TRBJ1-1	TGTGCCATCAGTGCGCGGGGGACGAACACTGAAGCTTTCTTT	CAISARGTNTEAFF
few	TRBD1	TRBV11-2	TRBJ2-7	TGTGCCAGCCTTATAGGGGGCTTTACCCTCGAGCAGTACTTC	CASLIGGFTLEQYF
-	-	TRBV2	TRBJ1-6	TGTGCCAGCAGTGATTCGTTCAGGGATCGGGGATCACCCCTCCACTTT	CASSDSFRDRGSPLHF
few	TRBD2	TRBV7-9	TRBJ2-2	TGTGCCAGCAGGATAAGGTTCCGGGAGGGCACCGGGGAGCTGTTTTTT	CASRIRFREGTGELFF
-	TRBD2	TRBV7-2	TRBJ2-7	TGTGCCAGCAGCTTAGGTCGACTAGCGGGAGGCGCCTCCTACGAGCAGTACTTC	CASSLGRLAGGASYEQYF
few	-	TRBV12-3/TRBV12-4	TRBJ2-5	TGTGCCAGCAGTTTGGGGACAAATGAAGAGACCCAGTACTTC	CASSLGTNEETQYF
few	-	TRBV14	TRBJ2-1	TGTGCCAGCAGCCAAGACCTGCACCGGCGGGGCAATGAGCAGTTCTTC	CASSQDLHRRGNEQFF
-	TRBD1	TRBV5-1	TRBJ1-4	TGCGCCAGCAGCTTAGGACAGGGTTGGGAAAAACTGTTTTTT	CASSLGQGWEKLFF
few	TRBD1	TRBV20-1	TRBJ1-1	TGCAGTGCTGCCCCGGGACAGACCATGAACACTGAAGCTTTCTTT	CSAAPGQTMNTEAFF
-	-	TRBV5-1	TRBJ1-6	TGCGCCAGCAGCGGTGGGATCGCCGTTAATTCACCCCTCCACTTT	CASSGGIAVNSPLHF
-	-	TRBV14	TRBJ2-1	TGTGCCAGCAGCCCACGGGCGGGTCCCGTCAATGAGCAGTTCTTC	CASSPRAGPVNEQFF
-	TRBD2	TRBV3-1	TRBJ2-7	TGTGCCAGCAGCCTTGGGGCTAGCGGGAGTAACGAGCAGTACTTC	CASSLGASGSNEQYF
-	-	TRBV20-1	TRBJ2-1	TGCAGTGCTAGGTGGCACGGCTATGACAATGAGCAGTTCTTC	CSARWHGYDNEQFF
-	TRBD1	TRBV18	TRBJ1-6	TGTGCCAGCTCACCCGACAGGGGGCGATTTTCACCCCTCCACTTT	CASSPDRGRFSPLHF
-	TRBD2	TRBV20-1	TRBJ2-5	TGCAGTGCTGATCTGGCGGGAGGGCCGGACGGAGAGACCCAGTACTTC	CSADLAGGPDGETQYF
-	-	TRBV20-1	TRBJ2-3	TGCGGTGCTACGACTAGTGGGAGTATCTCAGATACGCAGTATTTT	CGATTSGSISDTQYF
-	TRBD1	TRBV9	TRBJ2-5	TGTGCCAGCAGCCCCCGGACAGGGGTGGGAGAGGCCCAGTACTTC	CASSPRTGVGEAQYF
few	TRBD2	TRBV20-1	TRBJ2-1	TGCAGTGCTAGAGAGGGGGGGGGGACTAGACCCACTGAGCAGTTCTTC	CSAREGGGTRPTEQFF
-	-	TRBV20-1	TRBJ1-6	TGCAGTGCCAGCCCCGGTGGCAGAGCCTATAATTCACCCCTCCACTTT	CSASPGGRAYNSPLHF
-	TRBD1	TRBV9	TRBJ2-1	TGTGTCAGCAGCGTACGGGACAGCTCCTACAATGAGCAGTTCTTC	CVSSVRDSSYNEQFF
-	-	TRBV7-8	TRBJ1-5	TGTGCCAGCAGCTTCGGGGTCGGAAATCAGCCCCAGCATTTT	CASSFGVGNQPQHF
few	-	TRBV10-3	TRBJ1-2	TGTGCCATCTCTGGGGTCAGCGGCTATGGCTACACCTTC	CAISGVSGYGYTF
medium-sized	-	TRBV24-1	TRBJ2-2	TGTGCCACCAGTGATAGGGGTTTCGACACCGGGGAGCTGTTTTTT	CATSDRGFDTGELFF